This T cell receptor beta chain was observed in a study of blood T cell repertoires in COVID-19 (dated by TCRdb to the early 2020s). General notes on the study: The collaborator samples originated in the United States, Italy and Spain and spanned the acute and convalescent phases of COVID-19. The material from the prospective study consisted of cDNA or gDNA derived from T cells, B-cell-depleted T cells, or PBMCs. The repertoires were made available in a free public database intended to serve as a resource for research on the immune response to SARS-CoV-2. Samples came from the ongoing ImmuneRACE study (first 160 participants) plus 1,254 subjects from 6 global collaborators. HLA class I and class II types, where available, came from metadata supplied by the sample provider rather than from assay-based typing. Sample metadata almost always included a de-identified subject ID, COVID-19 status, age in years and sex. Subjects who had been exposed to COVID-19, were actively infected with it, or had recovered from it provided the deeply sampled blood TCRbeta repertoires that made up the dataset. Summary of the overall study and its limitations: How much clinical and demographic metadata was included differed by source and by participant, and the metadata was provided uncurated.

TCRbeta CDR3 regions were amplified from genomic DNA using the immunoSEQ Assay, a bias-controlled multiplex PCR. Per the authors' processing: Nucleated cell counts per sample were estimated from amplification of reference gene primers within the assay. To quantify the absolute abundance of each unique TCRbeta CDR3 rearrangement, sequence reads were collapsed and filtered. For each sample, productive Simpson clonality was calculated by taking the square root of Simpson's diversity index across productive rearrangements. This immuneACCESS table, as held by TCRdb, lists in-frame sequences with V and J called but not all clones. Of the missing ones, under half trace to an unresolved V gene in checked studies; the others have no known cause. The DNA gave D and trimming, while V, J and clone size come from that table. This sample holds over 150,000 clones; about 79% were observed only once. Roughly 13% of the sample goes to the ten largest clones.

Collaborating institutions collected whole blood in K2EDTA tubes following their own protocols. For TCRbeta analysis, collaborator samples were shipped as frozen whole blood, as isolated PBMCs, or as DNA extracted from either sample type. The sample holds a few counts of this clone. Its antigen is still unknown. Base qualities are not provided; no much larger clone lies one nucleotide away. V is clipped by 2 bases and J by 1 base, and the sequence between their germline boundaries is 11 bases long. The germline V gene encodes CDR1 KGHSH and CDR2 LQKENI. The CDR3 measures 15 amino acids from cysteine to phenylalanine. CDR3 DNA is the only sequence kept; it has 45 bases, read in frame from the first base.

Sequencing was carried out using peripheral blood. The chain joins TRBV18 to TRBJ1-1; TRBD1 is a possible D gene, resting on 5 matching bases. The receptor was derived from a human donor in a cohort sampled during active COVID-19. CDR3 loop: CASSPISTENTEAFF. The DNA sequence is given as TGTGCCAGCTCACCAATTTCGACAGAGAACACTGAAGCTTTCTTT.